Sequencing of this T cell receptor beta chain was carried out in a study of technical replicates of blood from several donors. Generated by immunoSEQ multiplex PCR, the TCRdb table keeps only in-frame clones and is missing some. Among about 81,000 clones listed, 80% to 90% were seen once. Trimming left V 1 base short and J 2 bases short, with 12 bases between. The length of the CDR3 is 16 residues. Germline CDR1 reads SGHTA; CDR2 reads FQGNSA. The chain uses TRBV7-2 and TRBJ2-1; D is unclear. The material sequenced was PBMCs. This TCR was sampled from a human donor in good health. Some clones in this sample may be carry-over from other donors' samples. Here the CDR3 DNA reads TGTGCCAGCAGCTTAGAATGGATGGGCCCCTACAATGAGCAGTTCTTC. Translation: CASSLEWMGPYNEQFF.